This T cell receptor beta chain was recovered during a study of beta chain features in type 1 diabetes. Study at large: Healthy donors and patients showed comparable age, gender and cell yields.

TCRB transcripts that were expressed got sequenced, as all of the isolated RNA had been reverse transcribed. Measured with immunoSEQ multiplex PCR; TCRdb has only the in-frame clones, and not every one. The sample consists of about 160,000 clones, 9% of them appearing once. CD45RO/CCR7/CD25/CD127/CD95/CD27 staining was used to isolate CD4+ naive, central memory, regulatory and stem cell-like memory cells by sorting. This clone was observed a handful of times. No antigen is known for it. V lost 4 bases to trimming and J lost 0 bases, with 13 bases between them. The germline CDR1 and CDR2 sequences are GTSNPN and SVGIG (reference sequence). The CDR3 length is 14 residues. Findings of the study overall: There was a moderate but significant shortening of TCRB CDR3s in all four CD4+ subsets of Type 1 diabetes patients.

The TCR originated in a woman in her 30s with type 1 diabetes. The sample comprised central memory CD4+ T cells from blood. The chain carries TRBV30 and TRBJ2-7; D is unclear. The CDR3 loop is CAWTRGLDSYEQYF. The CDR3 nucleotides read TGTGCCTGGACCAGAGGTTTAGACTCCTACGAGCAGTACTTC.